This TCR beta chain was sequenced during a study of identical twins. MiXCR, run by TCRdb on the 5' RACE reads, gives a single entry per CDR3 protein. The sample gives some 590,000 distinct CDR3 sequences, nearly 10% of which show up once; roughly 3% is in the top ten. This CDR3 has 17 amino acids. Looked up from germline, CDR1 is KGHDR and CDR2 is SFDVKD. V lost 3 bases to trimming and J lost 2 bases; unmatched junction nucleotides: 7. This clonotype turned up a few times. This sample was shared with a second study, whose subject was yellow fever vaccine responses in identical twins.

The source of this sequence is a woman between 18 and 29 years old in good health. J is TRBJ2-5 and V is TRBV24-1; 11 positions agree with TRBD2. The sequenced sample was PBMCs. The DNA for the CDR3 is TGTGCCACCAGTGATCCTCGACTAGCGGGAAATCAAGAGACCCAGTACTTC. Protein product: CATSDPRLAGNQETQYF.